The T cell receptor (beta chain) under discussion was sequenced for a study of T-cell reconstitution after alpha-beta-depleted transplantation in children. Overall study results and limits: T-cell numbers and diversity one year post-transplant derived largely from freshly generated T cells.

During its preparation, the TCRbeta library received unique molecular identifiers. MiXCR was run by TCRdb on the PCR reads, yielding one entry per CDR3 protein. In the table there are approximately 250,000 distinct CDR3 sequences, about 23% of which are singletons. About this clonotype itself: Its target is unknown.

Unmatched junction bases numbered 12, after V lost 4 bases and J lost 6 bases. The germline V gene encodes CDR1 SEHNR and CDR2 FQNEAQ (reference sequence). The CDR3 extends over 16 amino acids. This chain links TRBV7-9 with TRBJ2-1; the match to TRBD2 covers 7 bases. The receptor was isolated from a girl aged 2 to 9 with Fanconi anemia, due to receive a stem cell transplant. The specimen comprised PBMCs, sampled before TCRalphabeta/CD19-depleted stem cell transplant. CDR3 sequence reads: CASSSVGGAGVNEQFF. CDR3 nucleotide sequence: TGTGCCAGCAGCTCGGTGGGAGGCGCGGGGGTCAATGAGCAGTTCTTC.